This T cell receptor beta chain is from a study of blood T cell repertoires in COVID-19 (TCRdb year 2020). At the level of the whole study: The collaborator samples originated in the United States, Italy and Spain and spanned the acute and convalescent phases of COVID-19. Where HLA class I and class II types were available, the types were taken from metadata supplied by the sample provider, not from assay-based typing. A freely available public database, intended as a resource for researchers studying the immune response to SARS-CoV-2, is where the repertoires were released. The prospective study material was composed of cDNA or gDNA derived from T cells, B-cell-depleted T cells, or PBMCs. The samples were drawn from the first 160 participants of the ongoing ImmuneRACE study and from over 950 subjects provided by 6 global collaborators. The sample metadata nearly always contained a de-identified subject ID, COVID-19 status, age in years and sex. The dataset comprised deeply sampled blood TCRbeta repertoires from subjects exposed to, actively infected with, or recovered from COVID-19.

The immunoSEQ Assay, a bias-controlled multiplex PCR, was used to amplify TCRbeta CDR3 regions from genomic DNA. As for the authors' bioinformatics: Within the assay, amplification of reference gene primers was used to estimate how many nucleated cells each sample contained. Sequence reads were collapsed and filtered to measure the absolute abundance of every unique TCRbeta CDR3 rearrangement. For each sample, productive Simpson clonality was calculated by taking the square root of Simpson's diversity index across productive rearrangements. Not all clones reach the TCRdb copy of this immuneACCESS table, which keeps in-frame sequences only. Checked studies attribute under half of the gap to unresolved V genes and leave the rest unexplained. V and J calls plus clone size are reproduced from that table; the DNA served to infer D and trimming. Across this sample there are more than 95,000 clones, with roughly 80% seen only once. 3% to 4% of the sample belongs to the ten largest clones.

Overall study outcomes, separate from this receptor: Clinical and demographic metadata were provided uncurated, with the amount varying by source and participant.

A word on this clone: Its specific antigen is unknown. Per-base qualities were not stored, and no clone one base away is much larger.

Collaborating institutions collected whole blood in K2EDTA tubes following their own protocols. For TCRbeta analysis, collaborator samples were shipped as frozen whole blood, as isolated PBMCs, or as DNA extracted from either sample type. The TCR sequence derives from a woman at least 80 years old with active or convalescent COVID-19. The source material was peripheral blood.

The DNA sequence reads TGTGCCAGCAGCTTGGAACGCAGGGGGGTCGGCCGATTCTCCTACGAGCAGTACTTC. Its protein product is CASSLERRGVGRFSYEQYF. The sequence joins TRBV5-4 to TRBJ2-7; the D region possibly corresponds to TRBD1 (7 bases align). CDR1 SGHNT and CDR2 YYREEE are derived from the germline V gene (reference sequence). The CDR3 spans 19 residues, from the cysteine through the phenylalanine. Of all the DNA, just the CDR3 is kept, 57 bases in frame from base 1. Between the V and J ends, shortened by 0 bases and 0 bases respectively, the junction contains 22 bases.